The 15 T cell receptor beta chains in this list originate from one sample, sequenced in a study of response to subunit inactivated influenza vaccine. TCRdb processed the RT-PCR reads anew with MiXCR; each CDR3 protein has one entry. The table lists some 600,000 distinct CDR3 sequences, 14% of them singletons. Sequences were derived from PBMCs from blood, sampled 14 days before vaccination. The receptors originated from a man aged 45-65 years who received an inactivated influenza vaccine.

The rearrangement uses TRBV6-5 and TRBJ2-3; 8 positions match TRBD2. This CDR3 is built from 15 residues. The germline CDR1 and CDR2 sequences are MNHEY and SVGAGI. V dropped 2 bases and J dropped 5; count of bases not matched to a gene: 6. The CDR3 sequence is CASSYKISGRDTQYF. In DNA, the CDR3 is TGTGCCAGCAGTTACAAAATCAGCGGGAGAGATACGCAGTATTTT.

As for this clonotype: A much larger clone lies a single base off, so this may be a read error. The chain combines TRBV7-9 with TRBJ1-1, with 9 nucleotides matching TRBD1. V lost 1 base and J lost 3; bases outside the gene matches: 0. The CDR3 is 14 amino acids. Germline CDR1 SEHNR, CDR2 FQNEAQ (reference sequence). The CDR3, as DNA: TGTGCCAGCAGCTTAGACAGGGGGCACACTGAAGCTTTCTTT. This encodes CASSLDRGHTEAFF. The entire variable domain, with the rest obtained from reference TRBV7-9 and TRBJ1-1, is as follows: DTGVSQNPRHKITKRGQNVTFRCDPISEHNRLYWYRQTLGQGPEFLTYFQNEAQLEKSRLLSDRFSAERPKGSFSTLEIQRTEQGDSAMYLCASSLDRGHTEAFFGQGTRLTVV.

This clonotype came up a few times. V is TRBV29-1 and J is TRBJ2-4, with D possibly being TRBD1 (5 bases). This CDR3 contains 11 residues. V was clipped by 4 bases and J by 13 bases, with 14 bases between them. Germline V gene data show CDR1 as SQVTM and CDR2 as ANQGSEA. CDR3: CSVVLTARQYF. The CDR3 DNA is TGCAGCGTTGTATTGACAGCCAGACAGTACTTC.

This clonotype showed up just a few times. The CDR3, as DNA: TGTGCCAGCAGTCTGACTAGCGGGAGCCACACAGATACGCAGTATTTT. Translating it yields CASSLTSGSHTDTQYF. The chain recombines TRBV27 with TRBJ2-3; 12 bases map to TRBD2. There are 16 residues in the CDR3. Germline V gene lookup returns CDR1 MNHEY and CDR2 SMNVEV (reference sequence). V lost 5 bases to trimming and J lost 2 bases; unmatched junction nucleotides: 5.

This clonotype was picked up many times. The chain uses TRBV29-1 and TRBJ2-5; D is unresolved. Per the germline V gene, CDR1 is SQVTM and CDR2 is ANQGSEA. This CDR3 has 12 amino acids. The germline V and J ends were trimmed by 4 bases and 0 bases, with 6 bases remaining between them. The CDR3 loop reads CSVGGYQETQYF. CDR3 DNA sequence: TGCAGCGTTGGAGGCTACCAAGAGACCCAGTACTTC.

This clonotype was seen more than once but under ten times. The chain couples TRBV29-1 to TRBJ2-5; D unclear. Germline-derived CDR1 and CDR2 are SQVTM and ANQGSEA. CDR3 length equals 12 residues. With 4 bases removed from V and 5 bases from J, the gap between germline ends came to 11 bases. The DNA for the CDR3 is TGCAGCGTTGTAGGGTCAGTGGAGACCCAGTACTTC. It translates to CSVVGSVETQYF. The whole variable domain, remainder taken from reference TRBV29-1 and TRBJ2-5, is SAVISQKPSRDICQRGTSLTIQCQVDSQVTMMFWYRQQPGQSLTLIATANQGSEATYESGFVIDKFPISRPNLTFSTLTVSNMSPEDSSIYLCSVVGSVETQYFGPGTRLLVL.

This clonotype was observed a handful of times. V and J are TRBV7-3 and TRBJ2-1, with a weak D call TRBD2 (6 bases). CDR1 is SGHTA, CDR2 FQGTGA, per germline. This CDR3 contains 15 residues. Trimming removed 5 bases at V and 3 bases at J, with 14 bases between. DNA for the CDR3: TGTGCCAGCAGCCTTAGTCTAGCGAGCTACAATGAGCAGTTCTTC. Its translation: CASSLSLASYNEQFF.

This clonotype was picked up a small number of times. The genes are TRBV20-1 and TRBJ2-3, with TRBD2 matching 11 bases. CDR1 is DFQATT and CDR2 is SNEGSKA in the germline V gene (reference sequence). The V segment lost 6 bases and the J segment 6 bases; nucleotides outside the gene matches: 14. This CDR3 spans 16 amino acids. The CDR3 nucleotides are TGCAGTGCCTACAACCCTTTAGCGGGAGGGCGGGATACGCAGTATTTT. Its protein product is CSAYNPLAGGRDTQYF.

This clonotype was seen repeatedly, ten times or more. This sequence joins TRBV6-4 and TRBJ2-1; D is undetermined. V was pared by 2 bases and J by 7 bases, with 9 bases between. The CDR3 runs 13 residues. Germline CDR1 MRHNA, CDR2 SNTAGT. The CDR3 sequence is CASSDEEWNEQFF. The CDR3 DNA sequence: TGTGCCAGCAGTGACGAGGAGTGGAATGAGCAGTTCTTC.

This clonotype was seen ten or more times. The chain couples TRBV9 to TRBJ2-7, with TRBD1 matching 9 bases. The CDR3 sequence is 15 residues long. With V trimmed by 0 bases and J by 7 bases, 8 bases remained unmatched. In germline, CDR1 is SGDLS, CDR2 YYNGEE. The CDR3 loop reads CASSVVPTGGREQYF. The CDR3 coding sequence is TGTGCCAGCAGCGTAGTTCCGACAGGGGGTCGGGAGCAGTACTTC. Full variable domain (outside the CDR3, taken from reference TRBV9 and TRBJ2-7): DSGVTQTPKHLITATGQRVTLRCSPRSGDLSVYWYQQSLDQGLQFLIQYYNGEERAKGNILERFSAQQFPDLHSELNLSSLELGDSALYFCASSVVPTGGREQYFGPGTRLTVT.

This clonotype was picked up a small number of times. This chain uses TRBV24-1 with TRBJ2-1; D could derive from TRBD1 or TRBD2 (5 bases each). This CDR3 spans 13 amino acids. Trimming cost V 10 bases and J 14 bases, with 23 bases left between them. From germline, CDR1 is KGHDR and CDR2 SFDVKD. The CDR3: CATGDGGVRPEFF. The DNA for the CDR3 is TGTGCCACGGGGGATGGAGGTGTGAGGCCGGAGTTCTTC.

This clonotype has a handful of counts. The J gene is TRBJ2-2, the V gene TRBV7-3, with a tentative D call TRBD1 (5 bases). The ends were cut back, 8 bases at V and 2 bases at J, with 9 bases in the middle. CDR3 length: 13 residues. Per the germline V gene, CDR1 is SGHTA and CDR2 is FQGTGA. CDR3 amino acids: CASARENTGELFF. DNA of the CDR3: TGTGCCAGCGCCAGGGAAAACACCGGGGAGCTGTTTTTT.

In its sample, this clonotype was seen many times. This sequence joins TRBV3-1 and TRBJ2-7; 12 bases are shared with TRBD2. Germline CDR1 is LGHDT and CDR2 is YNNKEL (reference sequence). V lost 0 bases to trimming and J lost 5 bases; unmatched junction nucleotides: 2. The CDR3 is made up of 15 amino acids. CDR3 DNA: TGTGCCAGCAGCCAAGAGCGACTAGCGGGAGACGAGCAGTACTTC. It translates to CASSQERLAGDEQYF.

This clonotype was recorded at least ten times. This chain uses TRBV7-2 with TRBJ2-4; TRBD1 agrees at 7 bases. V shed 2 bases, J shed 6 bases, and the junction held 1 base outside the gene matches. CDR3 length: 13 residues. Germline CDR1 and CDR2: SGHTA and FQGNSA. The CDR3 DNA reads TGTGCCAGCAGCTTAAGACAGGGAAACATTCAGTACTTC. It is translated as CASSLRQGNIQYF.

This clonotype was seen a handful of times. The gene calls are TRBV2 and TRBJ2-5; 11 bases map to TRBD2. CDR3 length: 17 residues. Unmatched junction bases numbered 14, after V lost 9 bases and J lost 2 bases. Germline lookup yields CDR1 SNHLY and CDR2 FYNNEI. CDR3 in DNA: TGTGCCAGTGGGGGCACTAGCGGGAGTACTCTACAAGAGACCCAGTACTTC. Amino acid sequence: CASGGTSGSTLQETQYF.